The T cell receptor (beta chain) described here comes from a study of control samples from healthy donors and cancer patients. Germline CDR1 is SGHTA and CDR2 is FQGNSA. The CDR3 sequence is 14 residues long. Trimming took off 2 bases at V and 6 bases at J, with 10 bases between the two ends. Assay: immunoSEQ multiplex PCR; the TCRdb copy retains only in-frame clones and omits some. The sample has 70,000 or so clones, roughly 84% seen once. The chain uses TRBV7-2 and TRBJ2-2; a possible D gene is TRBD2 (5 bases). The clonotype originates from a man aged 45-60 years in good health. The sequenced sample consisted of blood. Here the CDR3 reads CASSLSRGSGELFF. The CDR3 DNA follows: TGTGCCAGCAGCTTATCACGGGGATCCGGGGAGCTGTTTTTT.